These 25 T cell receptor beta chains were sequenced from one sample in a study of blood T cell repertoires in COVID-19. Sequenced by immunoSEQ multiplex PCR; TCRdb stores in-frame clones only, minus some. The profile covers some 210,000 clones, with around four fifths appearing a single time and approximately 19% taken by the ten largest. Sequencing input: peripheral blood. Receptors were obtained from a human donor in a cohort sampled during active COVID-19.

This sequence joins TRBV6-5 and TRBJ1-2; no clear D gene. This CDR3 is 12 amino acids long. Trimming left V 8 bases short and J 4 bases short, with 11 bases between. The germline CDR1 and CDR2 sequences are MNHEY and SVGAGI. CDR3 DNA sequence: TGTGCCAGCTCGCAGGATCTCTATGGCTACACCTTC. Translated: CASSQDLYGYTF.

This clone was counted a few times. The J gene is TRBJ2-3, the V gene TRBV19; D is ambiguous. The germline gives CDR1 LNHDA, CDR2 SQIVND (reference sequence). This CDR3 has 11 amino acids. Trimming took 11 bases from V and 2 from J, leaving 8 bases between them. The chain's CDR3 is CASQNTDTQYF. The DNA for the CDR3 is TGTGCCTCTCAGAACACAGATACGCAGTATTTT. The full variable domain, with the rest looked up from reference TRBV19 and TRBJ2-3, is DGGITQSPKYLFRKEGQNVTLSCEQNLNHDAMYWYRQDPGQGLRLIYYSQIVNDFQKGDIAEGYSVSREKKESFPLTVTSAQKNPTAFYLCASQNTDTQYFGPGTRLTVL.

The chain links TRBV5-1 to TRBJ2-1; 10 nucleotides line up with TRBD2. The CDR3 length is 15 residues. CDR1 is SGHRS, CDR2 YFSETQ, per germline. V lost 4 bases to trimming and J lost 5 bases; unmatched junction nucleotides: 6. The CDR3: CASSMTSGYNNEQFF. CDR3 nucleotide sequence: TGCGCCAGCAGCATGACTAGCGGGTACAACAATGAGCAGTTCTTC.

DNA of the CDR3: TGTGCCAGCAGCTTCATGGCTGCACCCCTCCACTTT. Residues: CASSFMAAPLHF. J is TRBJ1-6 and V is TRBV7-9; D not certain. V lost 3 bases to trimming and J lost 11 bases, with 8 bases between them. Germline CDR1 is SEHNR and CDR2 is FQNEAQ (reference sequence). The CDR3 has 12 amino acids.

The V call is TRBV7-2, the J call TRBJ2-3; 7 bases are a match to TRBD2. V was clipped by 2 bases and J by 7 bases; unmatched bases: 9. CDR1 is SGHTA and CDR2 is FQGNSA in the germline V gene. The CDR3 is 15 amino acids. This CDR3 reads CASSLKGGSGNTQYF. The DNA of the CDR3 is TGTGCCAGCAGCTTAAAGGGCGGGAGTGGGAATACGCAGTATTTT. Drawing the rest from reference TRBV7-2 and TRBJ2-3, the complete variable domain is GAGVSQSPSNKVTEKGKDVELRCDPISGHTALYWYRQSLGQGLEFLIYFQGNSAPDKSGLPSDRFSAERTGGSVSTLTIQRTQQEDSAVYLCASSLKGGSGNTQYFGPGTRLTVL.

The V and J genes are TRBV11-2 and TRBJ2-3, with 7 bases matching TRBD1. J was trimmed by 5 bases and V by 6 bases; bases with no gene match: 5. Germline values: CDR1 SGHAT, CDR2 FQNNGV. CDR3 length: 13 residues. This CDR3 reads CASRSTGVDTQYF. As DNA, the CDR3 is TGTGCCAGCAGGTCTACAGGGGTAGATACGCAGTATTTT.

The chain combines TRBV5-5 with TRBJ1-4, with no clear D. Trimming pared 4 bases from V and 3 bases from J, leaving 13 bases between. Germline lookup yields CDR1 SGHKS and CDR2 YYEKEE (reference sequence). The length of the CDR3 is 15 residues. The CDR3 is CASSPPRSANEKLFF. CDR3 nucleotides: TGTGCCAGCAGCCCCCCCAGGTCGGCTAATGAAAAACTGTTTTTT.

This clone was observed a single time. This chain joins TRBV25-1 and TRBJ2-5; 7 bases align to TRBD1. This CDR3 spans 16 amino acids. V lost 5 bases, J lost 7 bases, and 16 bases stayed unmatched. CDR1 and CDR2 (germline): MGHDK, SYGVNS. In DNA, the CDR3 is TGTGCCAGCAGTTCCCAGACAGGGTTAAGTCTTGGGACCCAGTACTTC. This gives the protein CASSSQTGLSLGTQYF.

The CDR3 DNA sequence: TGTGCCAGTAGTATACTCGCGGGGGGCATAGGTCAGCCCCAGCATTTT. This gives the protein CASSILAGGIGQPQHF. This sequence joins TRBV19 and TRBJ1-5, with a weak D call TRBD1 (6 bases). This CDR3 is built from 16 residues. Germline V lookup: CDR1 LNHDA, CDR2 SQIVND (reference sequence). V lost 2 bases and J 6 bases, leaving 17 bases between the germline ends.

CDR3 loop: CASSHPPGSHSSSYNSPLHF. The CDR3 region has the DNA TGTGCCAGCAGCCATCCCCCGGGTTCCCACTCAAGCTCCTATAATTCACCCCTCCACTTT. This rearrangement joins TRBV4-2 to TRBJ1-6; D gene ambiguous. V was clipped by 3 bases and J by 0 bases, with 21 bases between them. The CDR3 has 20 amino acids. Per germline, CDR1 LGHNA and CDR2 YNFKEQ.

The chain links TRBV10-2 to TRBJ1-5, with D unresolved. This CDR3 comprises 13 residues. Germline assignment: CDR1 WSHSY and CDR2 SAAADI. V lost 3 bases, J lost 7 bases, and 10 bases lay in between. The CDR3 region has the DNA TGCGCCAGCAGTGAAAGGGCGGGACAGCCCCAGCATTTT. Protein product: CASSERAGQPQHF.

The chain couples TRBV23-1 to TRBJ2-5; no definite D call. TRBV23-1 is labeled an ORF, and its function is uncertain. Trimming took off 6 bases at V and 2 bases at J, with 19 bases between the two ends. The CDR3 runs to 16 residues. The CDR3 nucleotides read TGCGCCAGCAGGTCACCAGGCGACGTTCATCAAGAGACCCAGTACTTC. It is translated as CASRSPGDVHQETQYF.

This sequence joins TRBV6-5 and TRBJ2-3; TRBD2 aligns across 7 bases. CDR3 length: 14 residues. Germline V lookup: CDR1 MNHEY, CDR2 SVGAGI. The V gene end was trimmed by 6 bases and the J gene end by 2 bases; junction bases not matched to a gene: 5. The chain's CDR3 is CASSLGTITDTQYF. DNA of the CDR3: TGTGCCAGCAGCCTCGGGACTATCACAGATACGCAGTATTTT.

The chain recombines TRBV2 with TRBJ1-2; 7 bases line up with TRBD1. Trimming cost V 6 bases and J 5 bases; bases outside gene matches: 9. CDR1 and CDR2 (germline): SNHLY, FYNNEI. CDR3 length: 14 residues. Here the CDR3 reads CASRLDTTGYGYTF. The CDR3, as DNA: TGTGCCAGCAGACTAGACACGACAGGGTATGGCTACACCTTC.

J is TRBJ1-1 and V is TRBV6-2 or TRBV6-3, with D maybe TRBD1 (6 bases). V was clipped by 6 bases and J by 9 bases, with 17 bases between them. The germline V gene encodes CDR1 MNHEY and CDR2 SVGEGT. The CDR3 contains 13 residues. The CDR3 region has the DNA TGTGCCAGCAGCCGAACCAGGGGTTCTCAAGCTTTCTTT. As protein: CASSRTRGSQAFF.

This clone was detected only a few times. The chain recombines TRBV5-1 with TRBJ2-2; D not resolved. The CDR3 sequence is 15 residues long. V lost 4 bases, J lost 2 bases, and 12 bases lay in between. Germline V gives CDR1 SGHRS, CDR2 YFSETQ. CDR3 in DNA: TGCGCCAGCAGCGACCCCCCAGGAAACACCGGGGAGCTGTTTTTT. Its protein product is CASSDPPGNTGELFF.

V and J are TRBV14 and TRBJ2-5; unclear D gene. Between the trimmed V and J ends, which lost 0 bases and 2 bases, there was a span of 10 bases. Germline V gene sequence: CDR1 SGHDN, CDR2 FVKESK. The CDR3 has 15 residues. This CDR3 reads CASSQDLAKQETQYF. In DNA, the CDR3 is TGTGCCAGCAGCCAAGATCTCGCGAAGCAAGAGACCCAGTACTTC.

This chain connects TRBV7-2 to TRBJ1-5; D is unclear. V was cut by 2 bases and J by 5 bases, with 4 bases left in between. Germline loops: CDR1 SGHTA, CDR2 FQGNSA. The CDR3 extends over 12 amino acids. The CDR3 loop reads CASSLYDQPQHF. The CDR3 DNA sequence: TGTGCCAGCAGCTTATATGATCAGCCCCAGCATTTT.

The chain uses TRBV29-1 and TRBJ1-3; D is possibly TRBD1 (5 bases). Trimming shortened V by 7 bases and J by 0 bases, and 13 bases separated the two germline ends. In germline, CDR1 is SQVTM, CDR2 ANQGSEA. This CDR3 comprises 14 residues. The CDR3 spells CSAWTQNSGNTIYF. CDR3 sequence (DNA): TGCAGCGCTTGGACACAAAACTCTGGAAACACCATATATTTT.

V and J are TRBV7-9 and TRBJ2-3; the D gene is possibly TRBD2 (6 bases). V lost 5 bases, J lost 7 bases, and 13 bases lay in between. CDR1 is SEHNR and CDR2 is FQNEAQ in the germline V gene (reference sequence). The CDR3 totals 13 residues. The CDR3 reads CASSKGLANTQYF. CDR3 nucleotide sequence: TGTGCCAGCAGCAAGGGACTTGCAAATACGCAGTATTTT.

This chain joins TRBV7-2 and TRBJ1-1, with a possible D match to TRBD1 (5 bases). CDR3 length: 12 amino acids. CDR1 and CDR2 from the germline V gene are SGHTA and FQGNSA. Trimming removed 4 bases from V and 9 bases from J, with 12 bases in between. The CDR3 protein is CASSSPGRKAFF. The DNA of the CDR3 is TGTGCCAGCAGCTCCCCAGGGAGGAAAGCTTTCTTT.

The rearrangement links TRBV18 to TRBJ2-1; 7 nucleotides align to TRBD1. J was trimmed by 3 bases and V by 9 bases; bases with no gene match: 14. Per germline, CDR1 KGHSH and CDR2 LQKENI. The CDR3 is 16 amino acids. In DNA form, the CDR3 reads TGTGCCAGTTCCCCCTTACAGGGGATTATCTACAATGAGCAGTTCTTC. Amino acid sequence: CASSPLQGIIYNEQFF.

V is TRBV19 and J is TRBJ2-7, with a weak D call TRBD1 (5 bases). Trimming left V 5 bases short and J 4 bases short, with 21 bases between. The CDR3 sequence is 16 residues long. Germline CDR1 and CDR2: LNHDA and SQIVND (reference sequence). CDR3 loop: CASSLASARQGYEQYF. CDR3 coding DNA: TGTGCCAGTAGTCTGGCGTCGGCAAGGCAGGGATACGAGCAGTACTTC.

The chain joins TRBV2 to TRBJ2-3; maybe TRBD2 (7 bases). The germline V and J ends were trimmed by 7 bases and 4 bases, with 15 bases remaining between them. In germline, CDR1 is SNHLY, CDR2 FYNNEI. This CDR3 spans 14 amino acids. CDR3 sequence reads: CASNQGGGADTQYF. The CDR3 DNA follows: TGTGCCAGCAACCAAGGGGGGGGTGCAGATACGCAGTATTTT. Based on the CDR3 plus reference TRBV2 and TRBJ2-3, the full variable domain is EPEVTQTPSHQVTQMGQEVILRCVPISNHLYFYWYRQILGQKVEFLVSFYNNEISEKSEIFDDQFSVERPDGSNFTLKIRSTKLEDSAMYFCASNQGGGADTQYFGPGTRLTVL.

The CDR3 sequence is CASSSTGQGPFNEQYF. The CDR3 DNA reads TGTGCCAGCAGTTCGACGGGACAGGGGCCTTTCAACGAGCAGTACTTC. V usage is TRBV28 and J usage is TRBJ2-7, with 10 bases fitting TRBD1. The V segment lost 4 bases and the J segment 5 bases; nucleotides outside the gene matches: 11. The CDR3 loop spans 16 amino acids. Germline V gene data show CDR1 as MDHEN and CDR2 as SYDVKM.